A selection of T cell receptor beta chains follows, all from one sample in a study of T cell repertoires in cytomegalovirus infection. One entry per CDR3 protein, called by TCRdb with MiXCR from the reads. This table has about 78,000 distinct CDR3 sequences, roughly 40% appearing once. These TCRs are of unknown antigen specificity. The sequences come from CD8+ T cells from cultured PBMCs, collected from culture after CMV antigen stimulation. Receptors originate from a human donor in good health (CMV status not recorded). Some clones in this sample may be carry-over from other donors' samples. The CDR3 runs from the conserved cysteine through the conserved F or W. The order of the fields is CDR3 DNA, CDR3 protein, V gene, clone size, D gene, J gene, CDR3 length. D genes are given only for firm matches. Not every row has a clone size; where given, it reads once, few, many or a size class.

TGTGCCAGTAGTTGGAATAGGGCCACAGATACGCAGTATTTT CASSWNRATDTQYF TRBV19 few NA TRBJ2-3 14
TGTGCCAGCAGCTGGGACAGAGCAACTAATGAAAAACTGTTTTTT CASSWDRATNEKLFF TRBV6-1 few TRBD1 TRBJ1-4 15
TGTGCCAGCAGTTACTCGTCCAGTGGCTCCTACGAGCAGTACTTC CASSYSSSGSYEQYF TRBV6-5 NA NA TRBJ2-7 15
TGTGCCAGCAGTTTAACAGGGGATAATTCACCCCTCCACTTT CASSLTGDNSPLHF TRBV28 NA TRBD1 TRBJ1-6 14
TGTGCCAGCAGCTCCGGACAGGGGCTGACAGATACGCAGTATTTT CASSSGQGLTDTQYF TRBV7-6 few TRBD1 TRBJ2-3 15
TGTGCCAGCGGCCCTGCGGTGAACACTGAAGCTTTCTTT CASGPAVNTEAFF TRBV7-2 few NA TRBJ1-1 13
TGTGCCAGCAGCACAAGCGGGGGGTCTAGCGAGTACCCGCCTGCATCCTACAATGAGCAGTTCTTC CASSTSGGSSEYPPASYNEQFF TRBV7-9 NA TRBD2 TRBJ2-1 22
TGTGCCAGCAGTGGACAGGGGGGAAACACCATATATTTT CASSGQGGNTIYF TRBV12-3/TRBV12-4 few TRBD1 TRBJ1-3 13
TGTGCCAGCAGCCCAGGTGGAGGGCGGGGGGGCCGAGCGCAGTATTTT CASSPGGGRGGRAQYF TRBV7-8 NA TRBD2 TRBJ2-3 16
TGCAGCGTTGAAGAGGACCCCACCGAGCAGTTCTTC CSVEEDPTEQFF TRBV29-1 few NA TRBJ2-1 12
TGTGCCAGCAGTGAAGTGGCAGGGTCGGACGGCTACACCTTC CASSEVAGSDGYTF TRBV2 NA NA TRBJ1-2 14
TGTGCCAGCAGTGAACCACAGGGCAACTCCTACGAGCAGTACTTC CASSEPQGNSYEQYF TRBV6-1 few NA TRBJ2-7 15
TGTGCCAGCAGCTCGTTCGAGCGGGGGGACCAAGAGACCCAGTACTTC CASSSFERGDQETQYF TRBV11-2 NA TRBD2 TRBJ2-5 16
TGCGCCAGCAGCCGATCGTGGGGTCGGGAGAACACTGAAGCTTTCTTT CASSRSWGRENTEAFF TRBV4-1 NA NA TRBJ1-1 16
TGTGCCAGCAGCTCCGGGACTAGCGGATACAATGAGCAGTTCTTC CASSSGTSGYNEQFF TRBV7-8 few TRBD2 TRBJ2-1 15
TGTGCCAGCCGCTTCTCGACTAGCGGGTACAATGAGCAGTTCTTC CASRFSTSGYNEQFF TRBV6-5 few TRBD2 TRBJ2-1 15
TGTGCCAGCAGTGCCTCGGGGGACTATGGCTACACCTTC CASSASGDYGYTF TRBV12-3/TRBV12-4 NA NA TRBJ1-2 13
TGTGCCAGCAGTTACGCTGGACCAAAGCGGGGGGACACAGATACGCAGTATTTT CASSYAGPKRGDTDTQYF TRBV6-1 once TRBD2 TRBJ2-3 18
TGTGCCAGCAGCTTTTCTACAGGTTCCTACAATGAGCAGTTCTTC CASSFSTGSYNEQFF TRBV5-6 NA NA TRBJ2-1 15
TGTGCCAGCAGCAGGGTATTAACTAATCAGCCCCAGCATTTT CASSRVLTNQPQHF TRBV27 NA NA TRBJ1-5 14
TGTGCCAGCAGGGCGGGGCTAGTGGGCACCGGGGAGCTGTTTTTT CASRAGLVGTGELFF TRBV27 NA NA TRBJ2-2 15
TGCGCCAGCAGCCAAGATTGGGGGTCTGTCTACGAGCAGTACTTC CASSQDWGSVYEQYF TRBV4-3 few NA TRBJ2-7 15
TGTGCCAGCAGTTACTCAACTAGCGGGGCTCCTTCCACAGATACGCAGTATTTT CASSYSTSGAPSTDTQYF TRBV6-8 NA TRBD2 TRBJ2-3 18
TGTGCCACCCTGAGATTCACGGGGTTCGGTGGCTACACCTTC CATLRFTGFGGYTF TRBV28 NA NA TRBJ1-2 14
TGCGCCAGCAGCCACTTGACAGGGGGGAACACCGGGGAGCTGTTTTTT CASSHLTGGNTGELFF TRBV4-1 NA TRBD1 TRBJ2-2 16
TGTGCCAGCAGCCGCTCCGGGTGGGAGCAGTACTTC CASSRSGWEQYF TRBV27 few NA TRBJ2-7 12
TGCGCCAGCAGCAGGCAGTACACCGGGGAGCTGTTTTTT CASSRQYTGELFF TRBV4-3 NA NA TRBJ2-2 13
TGCGCCAGCAGCCAAGACGCCGGGACCCCCTACGAGCAGTACTTC CASSQDAGTPYEQYF TRBV4-3 NA NA TRBJ2-7 15
TGTGCCAGCAGCTTACAGGACAGGGAAGGCTACGAGCAGTACTTC CASSLQDREGYEQYF TRBV7-9 NA TRBD1 TRBJ2-7 15
TGTGCCAGCAGCTACGTGCAGGGGTGGACCGGGGAGCTGTTTTTT CASSYVQGWTGELFF TRBV7-9 few NA TRBJ2-2 15